This T cell receptor beta chain was sequenced during a study of blood T cells in healthy people across ages. For the second PCR, which ran for about 6 to 11 cycles, a sample-barcoded 5' primer and a J-beta primer mix were used. TCRdb re-called the 5' RACE reads with MiXCR, one entry per CDR3 protein. Here the sample spans approximately 940,000 distinct CDR3 sequences, 48% being singletons. Study findings and constraints: Per million T cells, TCR beta diversity dropped about linearly as age rose.

CDR1 and CDR2 from the germline V gene are SGHTA and FQGNSA. This CDR3 is 16 amino acids long. Unmatched junction bases numbered 8, after V lost 5 bases and J lost 6 bases. Comment on this clonotype: What it binds is not known.

The sequence came from a man aged 30-40 years in good health. The chain recombines TRBV7-2 with TRBJ2-1; TRBD1 matches at 12 bases. Sequencing input: blood. CDR3 protein: CASSPGTGGICNEQFF. The CDR3 bases are TGTGCCAGCAGCCCCGGGACAGGGGGCATCTGCAATGAGCAGTTCTTC.